Below are 31 T cell receptor beta chains sequenced from a single sample in a study of patients and donors after allogeneic stem cell transplantation. TCRdb fed the RT-PCR reads into MiXCR, producing one record per CDR3 protein. This sample carries roughly 960,000 distinct CDR3 sequences, roughly 18% of them seen once, and the ten largest clones take around 6%. Material: blood, either unsorted or a sorted T cell fraction (not recorded which). The receptor set was obtained from a human donor who was either an allogeneic HSCT recipient or a stem cell or donor lymphocyte infusion donor (not recorded which). It is not recorded whose cells these are; they may come from a transplant donor.

V gene TRBV5-1 combines with J gene TRBJ2-7, with 9 bases aligning to TRBD1. Germline trimming cut 5 bases from V and 0 bases from J; bases unmatched to any gene: 12. The CDR3 has 17 residues. The germline gives CDR1 SGHRS, CDR2 YFSETQ. This CDR3 reads CASSMAVGTGSSYEQYF. As DNA, the CDR3 is TGCGCCAGCAGTATGGCCGTCGGGACAGGGAGCTCCTACGAGCAGTACTTC.

The chain employs TRBV12-3 or TRBV12-4 and TRBJ1-4, with 7 bases identical to TRBD1. CDR3 length equals 14 residues. Unmatched junction bases numbered 3, after V lost 1 base and J lost 7 bases. The DNA for the CDR3 is TGTGCCAGCAGTTTAGTTCAGGGGGGTGAAAAACTGTTTTTT. Residues: CASSLVQGGEKLFF.

The rearrangement joins TRBV20-1 to TRBJ2-1; tentative D call: TRBD1 (6 bases). Trimming took off 6 bases at V and 1 base at J, with 16 bases between the two ends. The CDR3 extends over 15 amino acids. Per the germline V gene, CDR1 is DFQATT and CDR2 is SNEGSKA (reference sequence). In DNA, the CDR3 is TGCAGTGCCCCCCTCACCAGGGGTTCCTACAATGAGCAGTTCTTC. This encodes CSAPLTRGSYNEQFF.

The CDR3 nucleotides read TGTGCCAGCAGTTTCACCCGGGACAGTGGTGAAAAACTGTTTTTT. It is translated as CASSFTRDSGEKLFF. The chain employs TRBV6-5 and TRBJ1-4; the match to TRBD1 covers 7 bases. CDR3 length: 15 amino acids. V was pared by 4 bases and J by 7 bases, with 9 bases of the junction left unmatched. CDR1 MNHEY and CDR2 SVGAGI come from the germline V gene.

This clonotype was observed a handful of times. The chain carries TRBV19 and TRBJ2-7; TRBD2 matches 7 bases. The germline CDR1 and CDR2 sequences are LNHDA and SQIVND (reference sequence). CDR3 length: 14 amino acids. With V trimmed by 4 bases and J by 6 bases, 9 bases remained unmatched. The DNA for the CDR3 is TGTGCCAGTAGTACTGGGACGGGGGGACTCGAGCAGTACTTC. Protein: CASSTGTGGLEQYF.

The count of this clonotype is one. V and J are TRBV9 and TRBJ2-1, with TRBD2 matching 11 bases. V gave up 4 bases and J gave up 8 bases; unmatched junction bases: 8. The CDR3 contains 15 residues. CDR1 SGDLS and CDR2 YYNGEE come from the germline V gene. Here the CDR3 DNA reads TGTGCCAGCAGCCATACTAGCGGGAGCTTGTATGAGCAGTTCTTC. It is translated as CASSHTSGSLYEQFF.

This sequence joins TRBV7-2 and TRBJ2-7; 10 bases fit TRBD1. Trimming cost V 3 bases and J 6 bases; bases outside gene matches: 5. Germline CDR1 SGHTA, CDR2 FQGNSA. The CDR3 is made up of 14 amino acids. The CDR3 nucleotides are TGTGCCAGCAGCTTGGGACAGGGGACCCGCGAGCAGTACTTC. Translation: CASSLGQGTREQYF.

The chain has TRBV19 and TRBJ2-2, with a tentative D call TRBD1 (6 bases). Germline V gene lookup returns CDR1 LNHDA and CDR2 SQIVND (reference sequence). The CDR3 has 17 residues. Trimming left V 9 bases short and J 6 bases short, with 26 bases between. Here the CDR3 DNA reads TGTGCCAGCCGAAGGGGGTTGAGTGCCCCCAGTGCCGGGGAGCTGTTTTTT. Amino acids: CASRRGLSAPSAGELFF.

The V and J genes are TRBV20-1 and TRBJ2-5; 9 nucleotides match TRBD2. This CDR3 region has 14 residues. J was trimmed by 5 bases and V by 3 bases; bases with no gene match: 7. From germline, CDR1 is DFQATT and CDR2 SNEGSKA (reference sequence). CDR3 amino acids: CSARRGGREETQYF. In nucleotides, the CDR3 is TGCAGTGCTAGGCGGGGGGGCCGGGAGGAGACCCAGTACTTC.

This clonotype was seen a handful of times. The gene calls are TRBV4-2 and TRBJ2-2; D is unresolved. The germline CDR1 and CDR2 sequences are LGHNA and YNFKEQ. The CDR3 runs to 17 residues. The V gene lost 1 base and the J gene lost 3 bases, with 15 bases spanning the gap. The CDR3 loop is CASSQGAASQDTGELFF. The CDR3 DNA sequence: TGTGCCAGCAGCCAAGGTGCCGCCTCGCAGGACACCGGGGAGCTGTTTTTT.

The chain recombines TRBV24-1 with TRBJ1-2; a possible D gene is TRBD1 (6 bases). The CDR3 consists of 15 residues. The germline V gene encodes CDR1 KGHDR and CDR2 SFDVKD. With 1 base removed from V and 6 bases from J, the gap between germline ends came to 14 bases. The CDR3 region is CATSDFSRGENGYTF. The CDR3 DNA reads TGTGCCACCAGTGATTTTAGCAGGGGAGAGAATGGCTACACCTTC.

V usage is TRBV5-5 and J usage is TRBJ2-1, with no clear D. Trimming removed 7 bases at V and 1 base at J, with 6 bases between. Germline V gene lookup returns CDR1 SGHKS and CDR2 YYEKEE (reference sequence). The CDR3 loop spans 12 amino acids. DNA for the CDR3: TGTGCCAGCCTGACTTCCTACAATGAGCAGTTCTTC. Amino acid sequence: CASLTSYNEQFF.

This clonotype was seen a few times. J is TRBJ1-5 and V is TRBV13; D is perhaps TRBD1 (5 bases). The V and J ends lost 6 bases and 2 bases respectively, with 11 bases between them. The CDR3 sequence is 14 residues long. CDR1 and CDR2 from the germline V gene are PRHDT and FYEKMQ (reference sequence). The CDR3 spells CASSGGDGNQPQHF. DNA of the CDR3: TGTGCCAGCAGTGGGGGGGATGGCAATCAGCCCCAGCATTTT. Together with reference TRBV13 and TRBJ1-5, the CDR3 gives the full variable domain: AAGVIQSPRHLIKEKRETATLKCYPIPRHDTVYWYQQGPGQDPQFLISFYEKMQSDKGSIPDRFSAQQFSDYHSELNMSSLELGDSALYFCASSGGDGNQPQHFGDGTRLSIL.

CDR3 sequence (DNA): TGTGCCAGCAGTGAAGGCCAGGGGAATCTCTACAATGAGCAGTTCTTC. It is translated as CASSEGQGNLYNEQFF. V and J are TRBV2 and TRBJ2-1; D perhaps matches TRBD1 (6 bases). Between the trimmed V and J ends, which lost 1 base and 3 bases, there was a span of 13 bases. The CDR3 consists of 16 residues. Germline V gives CDR1 SNHLY, CDR2 FYNNEI.

The chain recombines TRBV20-1 with TRBJ2-1, with a weak D call TRBD1 (6 bases). Germline CDR1 is DFQATT and CDR2 is SNEGSKA (reference sequence). The germline V and J ends were trimmed by 2 bases and 5 bases, with 10 bases remaining between them. The length of the CDR3 is 13 residues. This chain's CDR3 is CSARLDRHNEQFF. DNA of the CDR3: TGCAGTGCTAGACTAGACAGGCACAATGAGCAGTTCTTC.

In this sample, this clonotype turned up once. The rearrangement uses TRBV5-8 and TRBJ2-1, with D perhaps assigned TRBD1 or TRBD2 (6 bases each). V shed 3 bases and J shed 4 bases, with 20 bases lying between them. The CDR3 length is 17 residues. Germline V gene lookup returns CDR1 SGHTS and CDR2 YDEGEE. CDR3 sequence (DNA): TGTGCCAGCAGCTATTATAGGGGGGAGTGGACATACAATGAGCAGTTCTTC. Encoded protein: CASSYYRGEWTYNEQFF.

The rearrangement links TRBV20-1 to TRBJ1-5; the D gene is possibly TRBD1 (5 bases). V lost 6 bases and J 0 bases, leaving 15 bases between the germline ends. Germline lookup yields CDR1 DFQATT and CDR2 SNEGSKA (reference sequence). The CDR3 contains 15 residues. CDR3 coding DNA: TGCAGTGCCCTGGGGCTGATCTATAGCAATCAGCCCCAGCATTTT. Residues: CSALGLIYSNQPQHF.

The chain links TRBV5-1 to TRBJ2-7; either TRBD1 or TRBD2 may fit D (5 bases each). V was clipped by 3 bases and J by 5 bases, with 15 bases between them. Germline CDR1 SGHRS, CDR2 YFSETQ. The length of the CDR3 is 14 residues. The CDR3 loop is CASSWGPNRDEQYF. The CDR3 DNA follows: TGCGCCAGCAGCTGGGGACCGAATAGGGACGAGCAGTACTTC.

This rearrangement joins TRBV19 to TRBJ1-2; D is possibly TRBD1 (5 bases). This CDR3 comprises 13 residues. The V gene's germline CDR1 is LNHDA and CDR2 SQIVND (reference sequence). Trimming took 6 bases from V and 4 from J, leaving 12 bases between them. CDR3 nucleotide sequence: TGTGCCAGTAGGATTCCGGGGGGCTATGGCTACACCTTC. The encoded protein is CASRIPGGYGYTF.

The genes are TRBV4-2 and TRBJ2-1; D gene unclear. The CDR3 totals 16 residues. V lost 4 bases to trimming and J lost 2 bases, with 15 bases between them. Germline V gene sequence: CDR1 LGHNA, CDR2 YNFKEQ. The CDR3 nucleotides read TGTGCCAGCAGCCGCTTGACTGATATCCCCTACAATGAGCAGTTCTTC. Its translation is CASSRLTDIPYNEQFF.

The chain combines TRBV12-3 or TRBV12-4 with TRBJ1-1, with D hard to call. The CDR3 has 13 residues. The V gene lost 10 bases and the J gene lost 1 base, with 13 bases spanning the gap. The CDR3 loop is CATSPRANTEAFF. CDR3 bases: TGTGCCACCTCCCCTCGGGCGAACACTGAAGCTTTCTTT.

The chain uses TRBV5-1 and TRBJ2-2, with a possible D match to TRBD1 (6 bases). The CDR3 has 14 residues. V was cut by 7 bases and J by 3 bases, with 13 bases left in between. CDR1 SGHRS and CDR2 YFSETQ come from the germline V gene. This CDR3 is CASGPGADTGELFF. CDR3 nucleotides: TGCGCCAGCGGACCAGGGGCCGACACCGGGGAGCTGTTTTTT.

The gene calls are TRBV9 and TRBJ2-7; D uncertain. CDR3 size: 14 residues. The V gene lost 0 bases and the J gene lost 2 bases, with 9 bases spanning the gap. Germline assignment: CDR1 SGDLS and CDR2 YYNGEE. The CDR3 loop reads CASSVDLGAYEQYF. Written as DNA, the CDR3 is TGTGCCAGCAGCGTAGATTTAGGAGCCTACGAGCAGTACTTC.

The V gene is TRBV7-2, the J gene TRBJ1-3; no clear D. V gave up 5 bases and J gave up 8 bases, with 16 bases separating them. Germline lookup yields CDR1 SGHTA and CDR2 FQGNSA. The CDR3 extends over 14 amino acids. CDR3 nucleotides: TGTGCCAGCAGCCCAAACCTATTGCGAGACACCATATATTTT. It codes for CASSPNLLRDTIYF.

The CDR3, as DNA: TGTGCCAGCAGTTTCCCAGGGGGCGACGAGCAGTACTTC. Protein: CASSFPGGDEQYF. This chain links TRBV27 with TRBJ2-7, with 8 positions matching TRBD1. CDR1 is MNHEY, CDR2 SMNVEV, per germline (reference sequence). There are 13 residues in the CDR3. Trimming at V came to 3 bases and at J to 5 bases, leaving 3 bases not matched to a gene.

This clonotype was found a few times. This chain connects TRBV20-1 to TRBJ2-1; 15 bases map to TRBD2. This CDR3 is 15 amino acids long. In germline, CDR1 is DFQATT, CDR2 SNEGSKA (reference sequence). V shed 5 bases, J shed 10 bases, and the junction held 9 bases outside the gene matches. The CDR3 coding sequence is TGCAGTGCTTCTAGGACTAGCGGGAGGGTGGGCGAGCAGTTCTTC. Its protein product is CSASRTSGRVGEQFF.

V usage is TRBV5-1 and J usage is TRBJ2-1; 7 bases match TRBD1. The CDR3 sequence is 14 residues long. Germline trimming cut 0 bases from V and 5 bases from J; bases unmatched to any gene: 2. Germline CDR1 reads SGHRS; CDR2 reads YFSETQ. CDR3 nucleotide sequence: TGCGCCAGCAGCTTGGAACAGGGGAACAATGAGCAGTTCTTC. Amino acid sequence: CASSLEQGNNEQFF.

V gene TRBV20-1 combines with J gene TRBJ1-1; no firm D call. Trimming took off 1 base at V and 4 bases at J, with 4 bases between the two ends. Germline V gene lookup returns CDR1 DFQATT and CDR2 SNEGSKA (reference sequence). The CDR3 extends over 11 amino acids. The CDR3 sequence: CSARGPTEAFF. In DNA, the CDR3 is TGCAGTGCTAGAGGTCCCACTGAAGCTTTCTTT.

J is TRBJ2-6 and V is TRBV30; D gene uncertain. V lost 0 bases and J 2 bases, leaving 5 bases between the germline ends. Germline CDR1 and CDR2: GTSNPN and SVGIG (reference sequence). CDR3 length equals 14 residues. The CDR3 nucleotides read TGTGCCTGGAGTGTTGGGGCTGGGGCCAACGTCCTGACTTTC. Translation: CAWSVGAGANVLTF.

This clonotype has only a few counts. V is TRBV9 and J is TRBJ2-3; D might be TRBD1 (5 bases). Trimming stripped 3 bases from V and 4 bases from J, with 12 bases between. This CDR3 region has 14 residues. Germline V gene lookup returns CDR1 SGDLS and CDR2 YYNGEE. CDR3 DNA sequence: TGTGCCAGCAGCGAGGGGCCGTTAGCAGATACGCAGTATTTT. Translating it yields CASSEGPLADTQYF.

The gene calls are TRBV29-1 and TRBJ2-1; the match to TRBD2 covers 12 bases. The trim removed 6 bases at V and 6 bases at J, leaving 15 bases unmatched. CDR3 length equals 17 residues. In germline, CDR1 is SQVTM, CDR2 ANQGSEA. CDR3 sequence reads: CSVGNRTSGTTGNEQFF. Written as DNA, the CDR3 is TGCAGCGTGGGAAATCGGACTAGCGGGACGACGGGCAATGAGCAGTTCTTC.